Listed below are T cell receptor beta chains from one sample, sequenced in a study of PD-L1 blockade in urothelial cancer. Only in-frame clones appear in the TCRdb table, and some are missing; sequencing was by immunoSEQ multiplex PCR. The data show about 80,000 clones, approximately 90% seen once. This material consisted of PBMCs, taken around atezolizumab (anti-PD-L1) treatment. Every receptor here comes from a woman in her sixties or seventies with urothelial cancer. Each CDR3 is given with its conserved first and last residue. The D gene is left open where the match is weak. Not every row has a clone size; where given, it reads once, few, many or a size class.

v_call,d_call,clone_size,j_call,cdr3_length,cdr3_nt,cdr3_aa
TRBV7-6,TRBD1,NA,TRBJ1-4,14,TGTGCCAGCAGCCATACAGGGGGTAATGAAAAACTGTTTTTT,CASSHTGGNEKLFF
TRBV27,NA,NA,TRBJ1-1,17,TGTGCCAGCAGTCCGACCCTTCCGACAGTTGGTAACACTGAAGCTTTCTTT,CASSPTLPTVGNTEAFF
TRBV15,TRBD2,NA,TRBJ2-7,17,TGTGCCACCAGCAGAGATCTTAGGAGCGGGACCACCTACGAGCAGTACTTC,CATSRDLRSGTTYEQYF
TRBV15,NA,NA,TRBJ1-5,14,TGTGCCACCAGCAGAGATCGGTACCCCCAGCCCCAGCATTTT,CATSRDRYPQPQHF
TRBV5-1,NA,once,TRBJ2-5,13,TGCGCCAGCAGTTATGGGGCGGGGGAGACCCAGTACTTC,CASSYGAGETQYF
TRBV25-1,TRBD2,NA,TRBJ2-3,17,TGTGCCAGCAATGGAGTTAGCGGGGGCCTTAGCACAGATACGCAGTATTTT,CASNGVSGGLSTDTQYF
TRBV5-1,TRBD2,NA,TRBJ2-3,19,TGCGCCAGCAGCCTCGGTTCATCGGGACTAGCGGGAGGCACAGATACGCAGTATTTT,CASSLGSSGLAGGTDTQYF
TRBV9,NA,NA,TRBJ1-3,14,TGTGCCAGCAGCGTAGGTACACCTGGAAACACCATATATTTT,CASSVGTPGNTIYF
TRBV10-3,NA,NA,TRBJ1-1,13,TGTGCCATCAGGGGACATCTGAACACTGAAGCTTTCTTT,CAIRGHLNTEAFF
TRBV20-1,NA,few,TRBJ1-2,11,TGCAGTGCCTGGGTTCAGGAAGGCTACACCTTC,CSAWVQEGYTF
TRBV4-1,NA,NA,TRBJ2-6,17,TGCGCCAGCAGCCAGGGGTTCCGGGATTCTGGGGCCAACGTCCTGACTTTC,CASSQGFRDSGANVLTF
TRBV5-1,TRBD2,few,TRBJ2-1,15,TGCGCCAGCAGCAAAGGACTAGCGGGGGACAATGAGCAGTTCTTC,CASSKGLAGDNEQFF
TRBV6-1,TRBD2,few,TRBJ2-7,20,TGTGCCAGCAGTGAAGCGGAAGGATTACTAGCGGGAGGGCCTGGTTACGAGCAGTACTTC,CASSEAEGLLAGGPGYEQYF
TRBV11-2,TRBD1,once,TRBJ2-7,14,TGTGCCAGCAGCTTTGACAGGGGGTCCTACGAGCAGTACTTC,CASSFDRGSYEQYF
TRBV6-4,NA,NA,TRBJ2-7,13,TGTGCCAGCAGGCCCCCGAGAGGGAGAGGGCAGTACTTC,CASRPPRGRGQYF
TRBV19,NA,few,TRBJ2-7,14,TGTGCCAGTAGTATAGAAAGGGGTTCGCGGGAGCAGTACTTC,CASSIERGSREQYF
TRBV5-4,TRBD2,NA,TRBJ2-7,15,TGTGCCAGCAGCCCCGGGACTAGCGGAACCTACGAGCAGTACTTC,CASSPGTSGTYEQYF
TRBV18,TRBD2,NA,TRBJ2-2,18,TGTGCCAGCTCACCGGGACTAGCGGGGGCCACGAACACCGGGGAGCTGTTTTTT,CASSPGLAGATNTGELFF
TRBV5-4,NA,NA,TRBJ2-3,15,TGTGCCAGCAGCTTGGGGGGCCTTAGCACAGATACGCAGTATTTT,CASSLGGLSTDTQYF
TRBV6-5,TRBD1,NA,TRBJ2-1,16,TGTGCCAGCAGTTATTCCGGGACAGGGTCGGGCAATGAGCAGTTCTTC,CASSYSGTGSGNEQFF
TRBV20-1,NA,NA,TRBJ2-7,11,TGCAGTGCTAGAGGGAGCTACGAGCAGTACTTC,CSARGSYEQYF
TRBV5-5,NA,NA,TRBJ1-2,14,TGTGCCAGCAGTTTCCGGGACAATAACTATGGCTACACCTTC,CASSFRDNNYGYTF
TRBV30,NA,once,TRBJ2-2,13,TGTGCCTGGAGTCCTCACTTCACCGGGGAGCTGTTTTTT,CAWSPHFTGELFF
TRBV5-1,TRBD2,NA,TRBJ2-7,13,TGCGCCAGCAGCTGGGAGGGACCCCACGAGCAGTACTTC,CASSWEGPHEQYF
TRBV10-1,TRBD2,NA,TRBJ2-3,15,TGCGCCAGCAGTGAGGCGGGGGGGAGCACAGATACGCAGTATTTT,CASSEAGGSTDTQYF
TRBV18,TRBD1,NA,TRBJ2-1,13,TGTGCCAGCTCCCTCAGGGGGTACAATGAGCAGTTCTTC,CASSLRGYNEQFF
TRBV5-1,NA,NA,TRBJ2-5,14,TGCGCCAGCAGCTCAGGGGGAGGAGGAGAGACCCAGTACTTC,CASSSGGGGETQYF
TRBV5-1,TRBD2,NA,TRBJ2-1,16,TGCGCCAGCAGCCTAACAGCGGGGGGCACCTACAATGAGCAGTTCTTC,CASSLTAGGTYNEQFF
TRBV5-6,TRBD2,NA,TRBJ2-7,16,TGTGCCAGCAGCCTGGGTCCCCGACTAGCGGGGGGGCCGCAGTACTTC,CASSLGPRLAGGPQYF
TRBV11-2,TRBD2,NA,TRBJ2-7,19,TGTGCCAGCAGCTTATTTGGTGCTAGCGGGGGGGCTTCCCACTACGAGCAGTACTTC,CASSLFGASGGASHYEQYF
TRBV11-2,TRBD2,NA,TRBJ2-2,18,TGTGCCAGCAGCTGGGCTGCGGCGGGAGGGGGGGTTACCGGGGAGCTGTTTTTT,CASSWAAAGGGVTGELFF
TRBV5-6,TRBD1,few,TRBJ1-4,16,TGTGCCAGCAGCTTGGCCAATAGGGGGCAGGGTGAAAAACTGTTTTTT,CASSLANRGQGEKLFF
TRBV5-4,TRBD2,NA,TRBJ2-7,16,TGTGCCAGCAGCCGCTCACTAGCGGGAAAAGCCTACGAGCAGTACTTC,CASSRSLAGKAYEQYF
TRBV27,NA,NA,TRBJ2-3,13,TGTGCCAGCAGAACCACTCGTTCGGATACGCAGTATTTT,CASRTTRSDTQYF
TRBV4-2,TRBD1,NA,TRBJ1-4,14,TGTGCCAGCAGCCTAGGACAGGGGAGTGAAAAACTGTTTTTT,CASSLGQGSEKLFF
TRBV19,TRBD1,NA,TRBJ2-1,14,TGTGCCAGTAGTATCGACAGGGTCGGGGTTGAGCAGTTCTTC,CASSIDRVGVEQFF
TRBV19,TRBD2,NA,TRBJ2-3,18,TGTGCCAGTAGTGAGTGGCCGGGACTAGCGGGAATAGTAGATACGCAGTATTTT,CASSEWPGLAGIVDTQYF
TRBV7-2,NA,NA,TRBJ1-1,16,TGTGCCAGCAGCCCACCCAACAGGCTCGCGAACACTGAAGCTTTCTTT,CASSPPNRLANTEAFF
TRBV5-6,NA,NA,TRBJ2-7,11,TGTGCCAGCAGCCGAGACTACGAGCAGTACTTC,CASSRDYEQYF
TRBV11-1,TRBD1,NA,TRBJ2-7,19,TGTGCCAGCAGCCGCGGGACAGGGTCAACCCTAGCGGACCTCTACGAGCAGTACTTC,CASSRGTGSTLADLYEQYF
TRBV7-8,TRBD2,NA,TRBJ2-1,15,TGTGCCAGCAGCCGGACTAGCGGGAGCATCTATGAGCAGTTCTTC,CASSRTSGSIYEQFF
TRBV4-2,TRBD1,NA,TRBJ1-6,17,TGTGCCAGCAGCCCGACAGGGGGTCTCTCCTATAATTCACCCCTCCACTTT,CASSPTGGLSYNSPLHF